A single sample is the source of the 27 T cell receptor beta chains below, sequenced in a study of blood T cell repertoires in COVID-19. Measured with immunoSEQ multiplex PCR; TCRdb has only the in-frame clones, and not every one. This sample has a few hundred thousand clones, with approximately 88% found just once. The sample comprised peripheral blood. Source of these receptors: a man aged 18 to 35 who had recovered from COVID-19.

The rearrangement joins TRBV19 to TRBJ2-2, with TRBD2 identical over 14 bases. Germline-derived CDR1 and CDR2 are LNHDA and SQIVND (reference sequence). The V and J ends lost 3 bases and 6 bases, in that order; junction bases with no gene match: 9. The CDR3 is made up of 18 amino acids. The CDR3 here is CASSMLGLAGEVAGELFF. CDR3 DNA: TGTGCCAGTAGTATGCTGGGACTAGCGGGAGAGGTAGCCGGGGAGCTGTTTTTT.

The CDR3 is CASSHRDRHANTGELFF. CDR3 nucleotide sequence: TGTGCCAGCAGCCACCGGGACAGGCACGCGAACACCGGGGAGCTGTTTTTT. The chain links TRBV14 to TRBJ2-2, with 8 bases identical to TRBD1. V lost 3 bases and J lost 0; bases outside the gene matches: 6. The CDR3 is 17 amino acids. Germline lookup yields CDR1 SGHDN and CDR2 FVKESK. Filled out from reference TRBV14 and TRBJ2-2, the complete variable domain reads EAGVTQFPSHSVIEKGQTVTLRCDPISGHDNLYWYRRVMGKEIKFLLHFVKESKQDESGMPNNRFLAERTGGTYSTLKVQPAELEDSGVYFCASSHRDRHANTGELFFGEGSRLTVL.

The V call is TRBV20-1, the J call TRBJ1-6, with a possible D match to TRBD1 (6 bases). CDR3 length equals 16 residues. CDR1 and CDR2 (germline): DFQATT, SNEGSKA (reference sequence). V was trimmed by 3 bases and J by 2 bases, leaving 14 bases between them. The CDR3 spells CSASGGGVTYNSPLHF. The CDR3 DNA is TGCAGTGCTAGTGGAGGGGGGGTCACCTATAATTCACCCCTCCACTTT.

This sequence joins TRBV7-6 and TRBJ2-7, with no clear D. With 1 base removed from V and 3 bases from J, the gap between germline ends came to 13 bases. This CDR3 spans 15 amino acids. CDR1 and CDR2 from the germline V gene are SGHVS and FNYEAQ. CDR3 loop: CASSLGSTTLYEQYF. In DNA form, the CDR3 reads TGTGCCAGCAGCTTAGGTTCCACTACCCTCTACGAGCAGTACTTC.

The V gene is TRBV19, the J gene TRBJ2-5; D possibly corresponds to TRBD1 (6 bases). This CDR3 region has 15 residues. Germline V gene sequence: CDR1 LNHDA, CDR2 SQIVND (reference sequence). The V and J ends lost 5 bases and 5 bases respectively, with 18 bases between them. The CDR3 nucleotides are TGTGCCAGTAGTTATTCGGCCAGGGGATTTGAGACCCAGTACTTC. It is translated as CASSYSARGFETQYF.

The chain employs TRBV19 and TRBJ1-1, with a tentative D call TRBD1 (5 bases). Germline assignment: CDR1 LNHDA and CDR2 SQIVND (reference sequence). This CDR3 contains 13 residues. V was shortened by 3 bases and J by 9 bases, with 14 bases between the two germline ends. CDR3 region: CASSIGHKLQAFF. CDR3 DNA sequence: TGTGCCAGTAGTATCGGACACAAGCTACAAGCTTTCTTT.

This CDR3 is CAISEWGGDEKLFF. CDR3 in DNA: TGTGCCATCAGTGAGTGGGGGGGAGATGAAAAACTGTTTTTT. V and J are TRBV10-3 and TRBJ1-4; TRBD1 might be the D (5 bases). The V end was cut by 1 base, the J end by 6 bases, with 9 bases between. This CDR3 is 14 amino acids long. CDR1 is ENHRY and CDR2 is SYGVKD in the germline V gene.

The chain is built from TRBV5-4 and TRBJ1-6; no clear D. The CDR3 length is 16 residues. Looked up from germline, CDR1 is SGHNT and CDR2 is YYREEE (reference sequence). Trimming took 0 bases from V and 3 from J, leaving 10 bases between them. The CDR3 protein is CASSLATVLYNSPLHF. The CDR3 DNA follows: TGTGCCAGCAGCTTGGCAACGGTTCTCTATAATTCACCCCTCCACTTT.

The V and J genes are TRBV5-5 and TRBJ2-7; tentatively, D is TRBD1 (6 bases). Deletions cut 3 bases from V and 0 bases from J, with 16 bases between. Looked up from germline, CDR1 is SGHKS and CDR2 is YYEKEE (reference sequence). The CDR3 sequence is 16 residues long. CDR3 protein: CASSSLTGEVSYEQYF. The CDR3 DNA reads as TGTGCCAGCAGCTCGTTGACAGGTGAGGTCTCCTACGAGCAGTACTTC.

The chain employs TRBV6-2 or TRBV6-3 and TRBJ2-3; 10 positions match TRBD2. With V trimmed by 2 bases and J by 2 bases, 7 bases remained unmatched. This CDR3 has 17 amino acids. Germline loops: CDR1 MNHEY, CDR2 SVGEGT. This CDR3 reads CASSYLGLAEATDTQYF. For the CDR3, the DNA is TGTGCCAGCAGTTACCTAGGACTAGCGGAAGCCACAGATACGCAGTATTTT.

The chain combines TRBV18 with TRBJ1-1; 9 bases are shared with TRBD1. This CDR3 is 16 amino acids long. The junction had 8 bases not matched to a gene; V was cut back by 1 base and J by 5 bases. Germline-derived CDR1 and CDR2 are KGHSH and LQKENI. DNA of the CDR3: TGTGCCAGCTCACCACGGACAGGGGAGGTTTGGACTGAAGCTTTCTTT. Translated: CASSPRTGEVWTEAFF.

The chain uses TRBV27 and TRBJ2-7, with TRBD2 matching 7 bases. Per the germline V gene, CDR1 is MNHEY and CDR2 is SMNVEV (reference sequence). J gave up 3 bases and V 6 bases, and 5 bases lay outside the gene matches. CDR3 size: 13 residues. The CDR3 spells CASRPGGYYEQYF. CDR3 nucleotides: TGTGCCAGCAGACCGGGGGGTTACTACGAGCAGTACTTC.

The rearrangement joins TRBV5-4 to TRBJ1-1; D possibly corresponds to TRBD1 (5 bases). The CDR3 loop spans 14 amino acids. The germline CDR1 and CDR2 sequences are SGHNT and YYREEE (reference sequence). With 4 bases removed from V and 7 bases from J, the gap between germline ends came to 17 bases. CDR3: CASSPLDISGEAFF. CDR3 coding DNA: TGTGCCAGCAGCCCATTGGACATATCGGGTGAAGCTTTCTTT.

The chain's CDR3 is CASSTDEGQPQHF. Here the CDR3 DNA reads TGTGCCAGCAGTACGGATGAGGGTCAGCCCCAGCATTTT. This chain links TRBV6-4 with TRBJ1-5, with D unclear. Germline CDR1 is MRHNA and CDR2 is SNTAGT. Trimming removed 5 bases at V and 6 bases at J, with 11 bases between. The CDR3 consists of 13 residues.

The chain uses TRBV7-9 and TRBJ2-7; 7 bases line up with TRBD1. Germline CDR1 and CDR2: SEHNR and FQNEAQ (reference sequence). The CDR3 runs 15 residues. The J segment lost 2 bases and the V segment lost 4 bases, leaving 8 bases of the junction unmatched. The CDR3 spells CASSSYRGPPYEQYF. The CDR3 DNA reads TGTGCCAGCAGCTCGTACAGGGGCCCACCCTACGAGCAGTACTTC.

This sequence joins TRBV18 and TRBJ2-5; 8 bases match TRBD1. Unmatched junction bases numbered 10, after V lost 4 bases and J lost 3 bases. Germline-derived CDR1 and CDR2 are KGHSH and LQKENI. CDR3 length: 16 amino acids. CDR3 in amino acids: CASSRNTGQVEETQYF. In DNA, the CDR3 is TGTGCCAGCTCACGTAACACGGGACAGGTGGAAGAGACCCAGTACTTC.

Only one count was recorded for this clone. V gene TRBV7-6 combines with J gene TRBJ2-7; a possible D gene is TRBD1 (5 bases). This CDR3 has 16 amino acids. Deletions cut 1 base from V and 0 bases from J, with 13 bases between. Per the germline V gene, CDR1 is SGHVS and CDR2 is FNYEAQ. Here the CDR3 DNA reads TGTGCCAGCAGCTTAGTTTATGGGGCAGGCTCCTACGAGCAGTACTTC. This encodes CASSLVYGAGSYEQYF. The variable domain in full, with the rest retrieved from reference TRBV7-6 and TRBJ2-7, is GAGVSQSPRYKVTKRGQDVALRCDPISGHVSLYWYRQALGQGPEFLTYFNYEAQQDKSGLPNDRFSAERPEGSISTLTIQRTEQRDSAMYRCASSLVYGAGSYEQYFGPGTRLTVT.

The chain combines TRBV29-1 with TRBJ1-1; D remains ambiguous. Between the trimmed V and J ends, which lost 7 bases and 1 base, there was a span of 10 bases. In germline, CDR1 is SQVTM, CDR2 ANQGSEA. The CDR3 length is 12 residues. CDR3 sequence reads: CSGENRNTEAFF. CDR3 DNA: TGCAGCGGAGAGAATAGGAACACTGAAGCTTTCTTT.

The rearrangement joins TRBV1 to TRBJ2-3; TRBD2, the table's D call, was not compared with the DNA. TRBV1 represents a pseudogene. CDR3 size: 16 residues. CDR3 nucleotides: TGCACCAGCAGCCAAGTTCGGCGGGGGCGCACAGATACGCAGTATTTT. Its protein is CTSSQVRRGRTDTQYF.

The chain uses TRBV7-8 and TRBJ2-1; a weak D match, TRBD1 (5 bases). V lost 5 bases, J lost 4 bases, and 21 bases lay in between. Germline-derived CDR1 and CDR2 are SGHVS and FQNEAQ. The CDR3 runs to 17 residues. This CDR3 reads CASSPHLRQSGYNEQFF. CDR3 in DNA: TGTGCCAGCAGCCCCCACCTGCGACAGTCTGGATACAATGAGCAGTTCTTC. The full variable domain, its missing parts supplied by reference TRBV7-8 and TRBJ2-1, is GAGVSQSPRYKVAKRGQDVALRCDPISGHVSLFWYQQALGQGPEFLTYFQNEAQLDKSGLPSDRFFAERPEGSVSTLKIQRTQQEDSAVYLCASSPHLRQSGYNEQFFGPGTRLTVL.

The CDR3 DNA follows: TGTGCCACCCGACCCCTGACTAGCGGGAAGGGTGGCGAGCAGTACTTC. It specifies CATRPLTSGKGGEQYF. The rearrangement joins TRBV7-7 to TRBJ2-7, with TRBD2 identical over 11 bases. Trimming at V came to 10 bases and at J to 6 bases, leaving 17 bases not matched to a gene. The germline V gene has CDR1 SSHAT and CDR2 FNYEAQ (reference sequence). There are 16 residues in the CDR3.

V and J are TRBV5-1 and TRBJ2-1; D might be TRBD2 (5 bases). Looked up from germline, CDR1 is SGHRS and CDR2 is YFSETQ. CDR3 length equals 15 residues. Trimming stripped 2 bases from V and 0 bases from J, with 9 bases between. The CDR3 is CASSFTGSSYNEQFF. The CDR3 DNA reads as TGCGCCAGCAGCTTTACGGGGAGCTCCTACAATGAGCAGTTCTTC.

The chain combines TRBV7-9 with TRBJ1-1; maybe TRBD1 (5 bases). CDR1 is SEHNR and CDR2 is FQNEAQ in the germline V gene (reference sequence). The V gene lost 5 bases and the J gene lost 1 base, with 11 bases spanning the gap. CDR3 length: 14 residues. CDR3 sequence: CASSEERGNTEAFF. For the CDR3, the DNA is TGTGCCAGCAGCGAAGAAAGGGGGAACACTGAAGCTTTCTTT.

This clone was picked up a small number of times. V and J are TRBV11-2 and TRBJ2-1; 11 bases agree with TRBD2. The germline V gene has CDR1 SGHAT and CDR2 FQNNGV. This CDR3 region has 16 residues. Trimming took 3 bases from V and 5 from J; bases not matched to a gene: 6. In DNA, the CDR3 is TGTGCCAGCAGCTTCAACCTAGCGGGAGGACACAATGAGCAGTTCTTC. It is translated as CASSFNLAGGHNEQFF.

The chain employs TRBV29-1 and TRBJ1-5, with TRBD1 as a possible D gene (6 bases). V was pared by 8 bases and J by 3 bases, with 23 bases between. Germline CDR1 and CDR2: SQVTM and ANQGSEA. This CDR3 spans 16 amino acids. The CDR3, as DNA: TGCAGCCCGAAACCCCAAATACAGGGAGTCAATCAGCCCCAGCATTTT. The encoded protein is CSPKPQIQGVNQPQHF.

CDR3 nucleotides: TGTGCCAGCAGCTTAACCGGACAGAGGAACACTGAAGCTTTCTTT. This sequence encodes CASSLTGQRNTEAFF. The V call is TRBV7-8, the J call TRBJ1-1; maybe TRBD1 (6 bases). Germline CDR1 SGHVS, CDR2 FQNEAQ. The CDR3 is 15 amino acids. Trimming took off 2 bases at V and 1 base at J, with 11 bases between the two ends.

CDR3 in amino acids: CASSPTGMSLYGYTF. The DNA of the CDR3 is TGTGCCAGCAGCCCAACAGGGATGTCCCTCTATGGCTACACCTTC. The chain couples TRBV7-9 to TRBJ1-2, with D possibly TRBD1 on 6 matching bases. The CDR3 spans 15 residues. The V end was cut by 5 bases, the J end by 4 bases, with 17 bases between. Germline assignment: CDR1 SEHNR and CDR2 FQNEAQ (reference sequence). The complete variable domain, with remaining parts taken from reference TRBV7-9 and TRBJ1-2, reads DTGVSQNPRHKITKRGQNVTFRCDPISEHNRLYWYRQTLGQGPEFLTYFQNEAQLEKSRLLSDRFSAERPKGSFSTLEIQRTEQGDSAMYLCASSPTGMSLYGYTFGSGTRLTVV.